These 10 T cell receptor beta chains originate from one sample sequenced in a study of cytomegalovirus exposure and HLA in healthy donors. The assay was immunoSEQ multiplex PCR, and TCRdb's table has in-frame clones only and misses some. The sample has some 120,000 clones; 89% are singletons. Sample: PBMCs. Receptor source: a woman aged 18-29 years in good health and CMV-seronegative.

A single count supports this clone. The chain joins TRBV2 to TRBJ2-7; 9 bases are shared with TRBD1. Trimming cost V 6 bases and J 2 bases; bases outside gene matches: 5. The CDR3 is 14 amino acids. Germline V gene sequence: CDR1 SNHLY, CDR2 FYNNEI. The CDR3 region has the DNA TGTGCCAGCAGAACAGGGGGCGCCCCCTACGAGCAGTACTTC. This gives the protein CASRTGGAPYEQYF.

The gene calls are TRBV30 and TRBJ1-2; 10 bases match TRBD1. The CDR3 length is 13 residues. V lost 1 base to trimming and J lost 6 bases; unmatched junction nucleotides: 2. CDR1 is GTSNPN, CDR2 SVGIG, per germline (reference sequence). The CDR3 nucleotides are TGTGCCTGGAGTGCCGGGACAGGGGATGGCTACACCTTC. Translated: CAWSAGTGDGYTF.

The chain couples TRBV5-1 to TRBJ1-3, with a tentative D call TRBD1 (6 bases). The CDR3 runs to 16 residues. Trimming took off 4 bases at V and 0 bases at J, with 14 bases between the two ends. Germline lookup yields CDR1 SGHRS and CDR2 YFSETQ. The CDR3, as DNA: TGCGCCAGCAGCAAGGGAGACAGGTTCTCTGGAAACACCATATATTTT. Protein: CASSKGDRFSGNTIYF.

The rearrangement joins TRBV2 to TRBJ1-1, with unresolved D. Germline CDR1 reads SNHLY; CDR2 reads FYNNEI. Trimming removed 4 bases at V and 4 bases at J, with 13 bases between. This CDR3 region has 14 residues. The CDR3 DNA is TGTGCCAGCAGTGCCGTCCAGGCCCCCACTGAAGCTTTCTTT. Protein product: CASSAVQAPTEAFF.

CDR3 sequence (DNA): TGTGCCAGCAGCTTGGTGGGACTAGCGGGAGGTGCCAAGGGGGAGACCCAGTACTTC. Translating gives CASSLVGLAGGAKGETQYF. This chain joins TRBV7-9 and TRBJ2-5, with 15 bases matching TRBD2. Losses at the gene ends were 3 bases for V and 5 bases for J; bases not matched to a gene: 13. Per the germline V gene, CDR1 is SEHNR and CDR2 is FQNEAQ (reference sequence). CDR3 size: 19 residues.

This clone was picked up one time. CDR3 nucleotides: TGTGCCAGTTTCGGAGGGACTAGCGGGAGTTACGAGCAGTACTTC. Amino acids: CASFGGTSGSYEQYF. The rearrangement links TRBV5-6 to TRBJ2-7; TRBD2 matches at 14 bases. CDR1 is SGHDT, CDR2 YYEEEE, per germline. The CDR3 loop spans 15 amino acids. The ends lost 8 bases at V and 4 bases at J; junction bases unmatched: 8.

This rearrangement joins TRBV30 to TRBJ1-2; maybe TRBD1 (6 bases). The ends were cut back, 4 bases at V and 4 bases at J, with 13 bases in the middle. The length of the CDR3 is 13 residues. The germline CDR1 and CDR2 sequences are GTSNPN and SVGIG (reference sequence). The CDR3 spells CAWTGTSSYGYTF. The CDR3 DNA reads TGTGCCTGGACCGGGACATCGAGCTATGGCTACACCTTC.

The chain joins TRBV30 to TRBJ2-2; the match to TRBD2 covers 7 bases. CDR3 length: 15 residues. In germline, CDR1 is GTSNPN, CDR2 SVGIG (reference sequence). V lost 4 bases, J lost 0 bases, and 5 bases stayed unmatched. This CDR3 reads CAWTSSGANTGELFF. The CDR3, as DNA: TGTGCCTGGACTTCAAGCGGGGCGAACACCGGGGAGCTGTTTTTT.

This chain joins TRBV27 and TRBJ2-2, with 7 positions matching TRBD1. Trimming removed 3 bases from V and 4 bases from J; junction bases left unmatched: 17. The length of the CDR3 is 19 residues. In germline, CDR1 is MNHEY, CDR2 SMNVEV (reference sequence). CDR3 bases: TGTGCCAGCAGTTTCAAGAAGTCGACAGGGAAGGTTGGCACCGGGGAGCTGTTTTTT. Residues: CASSFKKSTGKVGTGELFF.

The chain uses TRBV6-5 and TRBJ1-1; no reliable D call. This CDR3 contains 14 residues. The germline V gene has CDR1 MNHEY and CDR2 SVGAGI. The ends were cut back, 2 bases at V and 4 bases at J, with 11 bases in the middle. The CDR3 DNA reads as TGTGCCAGCAGTTACAGTGGGCTCGGCACTGAAGCTTTCTTT. Its translation is CASSYSGLGTEAFF.